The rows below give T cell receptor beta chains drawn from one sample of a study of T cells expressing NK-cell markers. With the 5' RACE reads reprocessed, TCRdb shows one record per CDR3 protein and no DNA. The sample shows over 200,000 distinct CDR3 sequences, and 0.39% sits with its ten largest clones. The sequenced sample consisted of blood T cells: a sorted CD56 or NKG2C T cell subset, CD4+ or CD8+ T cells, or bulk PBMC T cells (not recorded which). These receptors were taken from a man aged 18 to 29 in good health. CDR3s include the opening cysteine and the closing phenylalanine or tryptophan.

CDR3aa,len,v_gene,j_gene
CASSSGQVAGNTIYF,15,TRBV11-2,TRBJ1-3
CASSPTGLVNSQFF,14,TRBV11-2,TRBJ2-1
CASRGGQRHSPLHF,14,TRBV12-3/TRBV12-4,TRBJ1-6
CSARDLGGGQSPLHF,15,TRBV20-1,TRBJ1-6
CSVARLHTDTQYF,13,TRBV29-1,TRBJ2-3
CASSYSPRLAGGGDTQYF,18,TRBV6-5,TRBJ2-3
CSIAGRGYEQYF,12,TRBV20-1,TRBJ2-7
CASSYQAGGHYEQYF,15,TRBV6-2/TRBV6-3,TRBJ2-7
CASSSGGVGYGYTF,14,TRBV5-4,TRBJ1-2
CASSSGHQNNEQFF,14,TRBV11-3,TRBJ2-1
CSCSGKKSGRPDTQYF,16,TRBV29-1,TRBJ2-3
CASSPLTGANGELFF,15,TRBV14,TRBJ2-2
CATGVGTRGTGELFF,15,TRBV12-3/TRBV12-4,TRBJ2-2
CATSSYSGTDGEKLFF,16,TRBV15,TRBJ1-4
CASSPPGQGYQPQHF,15,TRBV2,TRBJ1-5
CASSFPGDRNTEAFF,15,TRBV7-9,TRBJ1-1
CASSLEAGGSHEQFF,15,TRBV12-3/TRBV12-4,TRBJ2-1
CAISESVGLADTQYF,15,TRBV10-3,TRBJ2-3
CSASGTGSKDTQYF,14,TRBV20-1,TRBJ2-3
CSVVRSDTEAFF,12,TRBV29-1,TRBJ1-1
CASSDSGTSYNEQFF,15,TRBV5-1,TRBJ2-1
CASCRTGSYEQYF,13,TRBV25-1,TRBJ2-7
CASSFSNRGAKNIQYF,16,TRBV6-2/TRBV6-3,TRBJ2-4
CASSERGGNSPLHF,14,TRBV9,TRBJ1-6
CASSSSQGVNEQFF,14,TRBV27,TRBJ2-1
CASSLNGGAEQFF,13,TRBV12-3/TRBV12-4,TRBJ2-1
CASTAGTGIPLAYNEQFF,18,TRBV6-1,TRBJ2-1
CASSFRVGVAHEKLFF,16,TRBV12-3/TRBV12-4,TRBJ1-4
CASSGGWSVATGELFF,16,TRBV25-1,TRBJ2-2
CASSYSGEGRSYGYTF,16,TRBV6-5,TRBJ1-2
CASSLGDRSNEKLFF,15,TRBV7-9,TRBJ1-4
CASSRGRASTDTQYF,15,TRBV7-9,TRBJ2-3
CASRFDPRQGGNEKLFF,17,TRBV12-3/TRBV12-4,TRBJ1-4
CASSPVGAYNEQFF,14,TRBV14,TRBJ2-1
CASSPRGDNNNMNEQYF,17,TRBV12-3/TRBV12-4,TRBJ2-7
CASSLEPRRPFF,12,TRBV7-2,TRBJ1-1
CASSPGLALGGETQYF,16,TRBV7-2,TRBJ2-5
CASTPTRRGVYNEQFF,16,TRBV6-5,TRBJ2-1
CASRTSGSKNEQFF,14,TRBV12-3/TRBV12-4,TRBJ2-1
CASSEYPYEQYF,12,TRBV25-1,TRBJ2-7
CASSQEGLFEQFF,13,TRBV3-1,TRBJ2-1
CATSRVLAGGYNEQFF,16,TRBV15,TRBJ2-1
CASSLSGRDEQYF,13,TRBV7-3,TRBJ2-7
CSGGLVGTNEQFF,13,TRBV29-1,TRBJ2-1
CASSGLAGEMSLFF,14,TRBV3-1,TRBJ2-1
CASSLDTSRYNEQFF,15,TRBV7-2,TRBJ2-1
CAWKIGGRTNEQFF,14,TRBV30,TRBJ2-1
CAWLLQGGYGYTF,13,TRBV30,TRBJ1-2
CAISPGLAGGPGNEQFF,17,TRBV10-3,TRBJ2-1
CASSRLATGELFF,13,TRBV12-3/TRBV12-4,TRBJ2-2
CTSSQEASGTYNEQFF,16,TRBV1,TRBJ2-1
CASSRDPGLGYGNTIYF,17,TRBV5-1,TRBJ1-3
CASSNNGVHEQYF,13,TRBV12-3/TRBV12-4,TRBJ2-7
CASSRDRGPDTGELFF,16,TRBV27,TRBJ2-2
CAISESKVRTGELFF,15,TRBV10-3,TRBJ2-2
CASSLTRDSYSGNTIYF,17,TRBV6-5,TRBJ1-3
CASIRDSEAFF,11,TRBV28,TRBJ1-1
CASSQGRAGPQYF,13,TRBV4-1,TRBJ2-3
CSVARGVNSPLHF,13,TRBV29-1,TRBJ1-6